The rows below give T cell receptor beta chains drawn from one sample of a study of shared clonotypes between healthy human individuals. Generated by immunoSEQ multiplex PCR, the TCRdb table keeps only in-frame clones and is missing some. The sample records fewer than 130,000 clones, about 72% being singletons. Sequencing was performed on memory CD8+ T cells sorted from blood. These receptors originate from a woman between 25 and 40 years old in good health. Each CDR3 is given with its conserved first and last residue. Each record gives: clone size, D gene, V gene, J gene, CDR3 DNA, CDR3 protein. The D gene is left open where the match is weak. Only part of the rows carry a size: once, few, many, or a class if the clone is expanded.

NA,NA,TRBV29-1,TRBJ2-1,TGCAGCGTTGAAGATCTGAAGGAGAGCAATGAGCAGTTCTTC,CSVEDLKESNEQFF
NA,NA,TRBV28,TRBJ1-1,TGTGCCAGCAGCCCCCCAAATTCTGAGGACACTGAAGCTTTCTTT,CASSPPNSEDTEAFF
NA,TRBD1,TRBV2,TRBJ1-4,TGTGCCAGCAGGGACAGGGGGTACCTAAATGAAAAACTGTTTTTT,CASRDRGYLNEKLFF
NA,NA,TRBV9,TRBJ1-1,TGTGCCAGCAGCGTCTCTTGGGGGGACACTGAAGCTTTCTTT,CASSVSWGDTEAFF
NA,NA,TRBV28,TRBJ1-3,TGTGCCAGCAGTTTATCTTGGGGGAACACCATATATTTT,CASSLSWGNTIYF
NA,NA,TRBV28,TRBJ2-7,TGTGCCAGCAGCCTGGACGGAGGATACTTACCCTCCTACGAGCAGTACTTC,CASSLDGGYLPSYEQYF
NA,TRBD2,TRBV9,TRBJ2-1,TGTGCCAGCAGCGTGGGGACTAGCAGGTACAATGAGCAGTTCTTC,CASSVGTSRYNEQFF
NA,NA,TRBV27,TRBJ2-1,TGTGCCAGCAGTTTTGTGGGTTACAATGAGCAGTTCTTC,CASSFVGYNEQFF
NA,TRBD2,TRBV5-1,TRBJ2-3,TGCGCCAGCAGCCCCGGGACTAGCGGGGGGAGCACAGATACGCAGTATTTT,CASSPGTSGGSTDTQYF
few,TRBD1,TRBV25-1,TRBJ2-7,TGTGCCAGCACTTCAGGGGAGGCAGGGGGCAACGAGCAGTACTTC,CASTSGEAGGNEQYF
NA,TRBD1,TRBV2,TRBJ2-7,TGTGCCAGCAGTTACCAGGGGGTCGAGCAGTACTTC,CASSYQGVEQYF
few,NA,TRBV6-5,TRBJ1-3,TGTGCCAGCACCCCCCGGGGTTTTGGAAACACCATATATTTT,CASTPRGFGNTIYF
NA,NA,TRBV18,TRBJ2-1,TGTGCCAGCTCACCACCCTCGTCGACGGATACCCATGAGCAGTTCTTC,CASSPPSSTDTHEQFF
few,TRBD1,TRBV7-9,TRBJ2-6,TGTGCCAGCAGCACAAGGACAGGACAGAGGATTGGGGCCAACGTCCTGACTTTC,CASSTRTGQRIGANVLTF
NA,TRBD1,TRBV2,TRBJ2-2,TGTGCCAGCAGCCCGGGACAGATAGCGCCCGGGGAGCTGTTTTTT,CASSPGQIAPGELFF
NA,TRBD2,TRBV7-8,TRBJ2-7,TGTGCCAGCAGCTTAGCGGCAGGGACTAGAGAGCAGTACTTC,CASSLAAGTREQYF
few,NA,TRBV7-9,TRBJ2-6,TGTGCCAGCAGCTTAGGTCCTGGGGCCAACGTCCTGACTTTC,CASSLGPGANVLTF
NA,NA,TRBV30,TRBJ1-1,TGTGCCTGGAGTGGAATCGGGAACACTGAAGCTTTCTTT,CAWSGIGNTEAFF
NA,TRBD2,TRBV27,TRBJ2-7,TGTGCCAGCAGTTCGGGCGGGAGCTCCTACGAGCAGTACTTC,CASSSGGSSYEQYF
NA,TRBD2,TRBV9,TRBJ2-3,TGTGCCAGCAGCACAGACGCGGGAGAATTAGATACGCAGTATTTT,CASSTDAGELDTQYF
few,NA,TRBV19,TRBJ1-5,TGTGCCAGTAGTAAAGGTGGGTTGAAGGCCCAGCATTTT,CASSKGGLKAQHF
few,NA,TRBV7-2,TRBJ1-5,TGTGCCAGCAGCTTAGACAGCTTAAGCAATCAGCCCCAGCATTTT,CASSLDSLSNQPQHF
NA,NA,TRBV6-1,TRBJ2-3,TGTGCCAGCAGTGTGGGAGGGGGAGTGGGGGCAGATACGCAGTATTTT,CASSVGGGVGADTQYF
NA,TRBD1,TRBV27,TRBJ2-7,TGTGCCAGCAGAGGGACAGACTATTCCTACGAGCAGTACTTC,CASRGTDYSYEQYF
NA,NA,TRBV6-1,TRBJ2-7,TGTGCCAGCAGTGCAATCGTGGGACACCAACGGGACTACGAGCAGTACTTC,CASSAIVGHQRDYEQYF
NA,NA,TRBV11-2,TRBJ1-1,TGTGCCAGCAGCTCCCTATTGTCTCGGAACACTGAAGCTTTCTTT,CASSSLLSRNTEAFF
NA,TRBD2,TRBV11-3,TRBJ2-3,TGTGCCAGCAGCCCCCAGGGGACTAGCAGGAATACGCAGTATTTT,CASSPQGTSRNTQYF
NA,NA,TRBV28,TRBJ1-1,TGTGCCAGCAGTTCGAGGACCAACACTGAAGCTTTCTTT,CASSSRTNTEAFF
NA,TRBD2,TRBV7-9,TRBJ2-5,TGTGCCAGCAGCCCGACTAGCGGGGGAGTCAGGGAGACCCAGTACTTC,CASSPTSGGVRETQYF
NA,NA,TRBV6-4,TRBJ2-3,TGTGCCAGCAGTGAAGGAAGCACAGATACGCAGTATTTT,CASSEGSTDTQYF
NA,TRBD1,TRBV29-1,TRBJ2-7,TGCAGCGTTGAAGGCGACAGGGACGAGCAGTACTTC,CSVEGDRDEQYF
NA,TRBD1,TRBV19,TRBJ2-7,TGTGCCAGTAGGGGGGACAGCTACGCCTTATACGAGCAGTACTTC,CASRGDSYALYEQYF
many,NA,TRBV7-9,TRBJ2-7,TGTGCCAGCAGCTCAGACACGGGCTACGAGCAGTACTTC,CASSSDTGYEQYF
few,NA,TRBV19,TRBJ2-4,TGTGCCAGTAGTACTCGACAGTATCTAGCCAAAAACATTCAGTACTTC,CASSTRQYLAKNIQYF
NA,TRBD1,TRBV4-1,TRBJ1-1,TGCGCCAGCAGCCACCCCGACAGGGGGTTGGCTTTCTTT,CASSHPDRGLAFF
NA,NA,TRBV11-2,TRBJ2-7,TGTGCCAGCAGCGCCCGGGACGGAGCCCTTGGCGAGCAGTACTTC,CASSARDGALGEQYF
NA,TRBD1,TRBV28,TRBJ1-2,TGTGCCAGCAGTTCCAGGGGGCGTAACTATGGCTACACCTTC,CASSSRGRNYGYTF
NA,TRBD1,TRBV28,TRBJ2-7,TGTGCCAGCAGTTTATGGACGGCGGGACAGGGGGTGGAAGAGCAGTACTTC,CASSLWTAGQGVEEQYF
few,NA,TRBV5-4,TRBJ1-1,TGTGCCAGCAGCTTGTCGCCCAAGAACACTGAAGCTTTCTTT,CASSLSPKNTEAFF
NA,NA,TRBV6-6,TRBJ1-5,TGTGCCAGCAGTGGTCGGGCAGGGGAGAGTCAGCCCCAGCATTTT,CASSGRAGESQPQHF
NA,NA,TRBV14,TRBJ2-5,TGTGCCAGCAGCCTAGAAGTCGCGGAACCCCTCCAAGAGACCCAGTACTTC,CASSLEVAEPLQETQYF
NA,NA,TRBV19,TRBJ2-6,TGTGCCAGTAGTTCTTTGGAGGGTTCTGGGGCCAACGTCCTGACTTTC,CASSSLEGSGANVLTF
few,NA,TRBV30,TRBJ1-1,TGTGCCTGGAGCAGGAACACTGAAGCTTTCTTT,CAWSRNTEAFF
NA,TRBD1,TRBV5-1,TRBJ1-2,TGCGCCAGCAGCTTGTTGGGTGACGACAGGGGTGTGCCCTATGGCTACACCTTC,CASSLLGDDRGVPYGYTF
NA,TRBD1,TRBV6-1,TRBJ1-4,TGTGCCAGCAACCGGGACAGTAATGAAAAACTGTTTTTT,CASNRDSNEKLFF
NA,TRBD2,TRBV6-4,TRBJ2-1,TGTGCCAGCAGTGACTCGATTAGCGGGAGTGTCGATGAGCAGTTCTTC,CASSDSISGSVDEQFF
NA,TRBD1,TRBV19,TRBJ1-1,TGTGCCAGTATCAAATGGACAGGGGGCCCCGACACTGAAGCTTTCTTT,CASIKWTGGPDTEAFF
few,NA,TRBV2,TRBJ1-4,TGTGCCAGCGGGACATTTGAATGGAAACTGTTTTTT,CASGTFEWKLFF
NA,NA,TRBV5-4,TRBJ2-7,TGTGCCACCATGAGGGGTTACGAGCAGTACTTC,CATMRGYEQYF
few,NA,TRBV27,TRBJ1-6,TGTGCCAGCAAGAGATGGGGTGGGTATTCACCCCTCCACTTT,CASKRWGGYSPLHF
NA,TRBD1,TRBV5-4,TRBJ2-4,TGTGCCAGCAGCCAGGGGGTGGCCAAAAACATTCAGTACTTC,CASSQGVAKNIQYF
once,TRBD2,TRBV7-9,TRBJ2-7,TGTGCCAGCAGCTTCCTTCTAAGCGGGATCTCCTACGAGCAGTACTTC,CASSFLLSGISYEQYF
NA,TRBD1,TRBV27,TRBJ1-1,TGTGCCAGCAGTCCCCGGGGCAGGGGGCAGGTCACTGAAGCTTTCTTT,CASSPRGRGQVTEAFF
NA,NA,TRBV6-1,TRBJ1-2,TGTGCCAGCAGTGAAACCCCCCAGGGCCCTGGCTATGGCTACACCTTC,CASSETPQGPGYGYTF
NA,NA,TRBV19,TRBJ2-2,TGTGCCAGTAGTATTTGGGGCGGGTCCACCGGGGAGCTGTTTTTT,CASSIWGGSTGELFF
medium-sized,NA,TRBV6-4,TRBJ1-5,TGTGCCAGCAGTGCAGGGGATGCTCAGCCCCAGCATTTT,CASSAGDAQPQHF